What follows are 13 T cell receptor beta chains derived from one specimen sequenced in a study of response to subunit inactivated influenza vaccine. TCRdb re-analysed the RT-PCR reads in MiXCR, keeping a single row per CDR3 protein. The profile covers over 650,000 distinct CDR3 sequences, with approximately 17% appearing a single time and roughly a tenth taken by the ten largest. The sample was PBMCs from blood, taken around 5 days after vaccination. The receptors derive from a middle-aged man who received an inactivated influenza vaccine.

A few counts support this clonotype. This chain joins TRBV4-1 and TRBJ1-1; the match to TRBD1 covers 8 bases. The CDR3 is 17 residues long. J was trimmed by 5 bases and V by 1 base; bases with no gene match: 12. The germline CDR1 and CDR2 sequences are MGHRA and YSYEKL. CDR3 nucleotides: TGCGCCAGCAGCCAAGCTCGGGCAGGGGGCAGTAGGACTGAAGCTTTCTTT. This encodes CASSQARAGGSRTEAFF.

In this sample, this clonotype turned up a few times. The chain joins TRBV4-1 to TRBJ1-6; possibly TRBD1 for D (6 bases). The CDR3 has 15 residues. CDR1 is MGHRA, CDR2 YSYEKL, per germline. V lost 1 base and J 10 bases, leaving 14 bases between the germline ends. CDR3 in amino acids: CASSQVEGGVSPLHF. The CDR3 DNA follows: TGCGCCAGCAGCCAAGTGGAAGGGGGAGTATCACCCCTCCACTTT.

The chain has TRBV4-3 and TRBJ2-1; 12 bases map to TRBD2. Germline V lookup: CDR1 LGHNA, CDR2 YSLEER. The CDR3 runs to 15 residues. The J segment lost 10 bases and the V segment lost 1 base, leaving 5 bases of the junction unmatched. The CDR3 loop is CASSQGLTSGREQFF. As DNA, the CDR3 is TGCGCCAGCAGCCAAGGCCTTACTAGCGGGAGGGAGCAGTTCTTC.

The rearrangement joins TRBV9 to TRBJ2-1; 10 bases line up with TRBD2. Germline CDR1 SGDLS, CDR2 YYNGEE. CDR3 length: 15 residues. J gave up 5 bases and V 4 bases, and 6 bases lay outside the gene matches. Here the CDR3 reads CASSSSGSHHNEQFF. Here the CDR3 DNA reads TGTGCCAGCAGCTCTAGCGGGAGTCATCACAATGAGCAGTTCTTC.

The CDR3, as DNA: TGTGCCAGCAGAGTAGCAGGACAAAGGGTTGGGCCCCTCCACTTT. This codes for CASRVAGQRVGPLHF. The genes are TRBV2 and TRBJ1-6; possibly TRBD1 for D (5 bases). CDR1 is SNHLY and CDR2 is FYNNEI in the germline V gene. This CDR3 comprises 15 residues. Between the trimmed V and J ends, which lost 6 bases and 13 bases, there was a span of 22 bases.

The chain uses TRBV3-1 and TRBJ1-5; no reliable D call. Trimming removed 0 bases at V and 10 bases at J, with 10 bases between. The germline V gene has CDR1 LGHDT and CDR2 YNNKEL (reference sequence). The CDR3 is 13 amino acids. CDR3 sequence reads: CASSQDGGRPQHF. CDR3 sequence (DNA): TGTGCCAGCAGCCAAGATGGAGGCCGCCCCCAGCATTTT.

This chain links TRBV19 with TRBJ2-7; D unclear. The CDR3 has 11 amino acids. V was cut by 3 bases and J by 7 bases, with 7 bases left in between. Germline V gene lookup returns CDR1 LNHDA and CDR2 SQIVND (reference sequence). CDR3: CASSIGSEQYF. The DNA of the CDR3 is TGTGCCAGTAGTATCGGCAGTGAGCAGTACTTC.

This clonotype was detected ten times or more. This chain connects TRBV7-9 to TRBJ2-1; D perhaps matches TRBD2 (6 bases). CDR3 length equals 12 residues. The V gene lost 3 bases and the J gene lost 9 bases, with 9 bases spanning the gap. CDR1 is SEHNR and CDR2 is FQNEAQ in the germline V gene (reference sequence). In DNA, the CDR3 is TGTGCCAGCAGCTTCGCGGGGTTTGAGCAGTTCTTC. This sequence encodes CASSFAGFEQFF.

This clonotype was found many times. One end of the junction is discordant with germline, which a read error may explain. The J gene is TRBJ2-5, the V gene TRBV7-7; possibly TRBD1 or TRBD2 for D (5 bases each). The length of the CDR3 is 14 residues. CDR1 SSHAT and CDR2 FNYEAQ come from the germline V gene (reference sequence). CDR3 sequence (DNA): TGTGCTAGCAGCCAGACCGGGACCAAAGAGACCCAGTACTTC. It specifies CASSQTGTKETQYF.

To note about this clonotype: With a much larger clone just one base away, this may be a read error. The rearrangement uses TRBV4-1 and TRBJ1-5; 11 positions agree with TRBD1. There are 14 residues in the CDR3. Losses at the gene ends were 5 bases for V and 9 bases for J; bases not matched to a gene: 6. Germline-derived CDR1 and CDR2 are MGHRA and YSYEKL. The CDR3 loop is CASSGQGASRPQHF. DNA of the CDR3: TGCGCCAGCAGCGGACAGGGGGCGAGTCGGCCCCAGCATTTT.

This clonotype was counted a few times. The chain uses TRBV29-1 and TRBJ1-1; a possible D gene is TRBD1 (6 bases). V lost 7 bases and J 4 bases, leaving 16 bases between the germline ends. From germline, CDR1 is SQVTM and CDR2 ANQGSEA. CDR3 length: 13 residues. CDR3 amino acids: CSARGGISTEAFF. The CDR3 DNA reads TGCAGCGCAAGGGGGGGGATTTCCACTGAAGCTTTCTTT. The entire variable domain, with the rest obtained from reference TRBV29-1 and TRBJ1-1, is as follows: SAVISQKPSRDICQRGTSLTIQCQVDSQVTMMFWYRQQPGQSLTLIATANQGSEATYESGFVIDKFPISRPNLTFSTLTVSNMSPEDSSIYLCSARGGISTEAFFGQGTRLTVV.

This clonotype was seen at least ten times. The rearrangement joins TRBV28 to TRBJ2-1, with a weak D call TRBD1 (6 bases). Germline CDR1 reads MDHEN; CDR2 reads SYDVKM. Trimming took off 0 bases at V and 3 bases at J, with 6 bases between the two ends. There are 14 residues in the CDR3. CDR3: CASSLWDSYNEQFF. CDR3 coding DNA: TGTGCCAGCAGTTTATGGGACAGCTACAATGAGCAGTTCTTC.

This clonotype was counted once. V is TRBV6-1 and J is TRBJ2-1; 7 bases map to TRBD2. V trimming: 7 bases; J trimming: 5 bases; junction bases outside the gene matches: 11. The CDR3 sequence is 15 residues long. From germline, CDR1 is MNHNS and CDR2 SASEGT. The CDR3 DNA reads TGTGCCAGCACCCAGGGATCTAGCGGAAACAATGAGCAGTTCTTC. As protein: CASTQGSSGNNEQFF.